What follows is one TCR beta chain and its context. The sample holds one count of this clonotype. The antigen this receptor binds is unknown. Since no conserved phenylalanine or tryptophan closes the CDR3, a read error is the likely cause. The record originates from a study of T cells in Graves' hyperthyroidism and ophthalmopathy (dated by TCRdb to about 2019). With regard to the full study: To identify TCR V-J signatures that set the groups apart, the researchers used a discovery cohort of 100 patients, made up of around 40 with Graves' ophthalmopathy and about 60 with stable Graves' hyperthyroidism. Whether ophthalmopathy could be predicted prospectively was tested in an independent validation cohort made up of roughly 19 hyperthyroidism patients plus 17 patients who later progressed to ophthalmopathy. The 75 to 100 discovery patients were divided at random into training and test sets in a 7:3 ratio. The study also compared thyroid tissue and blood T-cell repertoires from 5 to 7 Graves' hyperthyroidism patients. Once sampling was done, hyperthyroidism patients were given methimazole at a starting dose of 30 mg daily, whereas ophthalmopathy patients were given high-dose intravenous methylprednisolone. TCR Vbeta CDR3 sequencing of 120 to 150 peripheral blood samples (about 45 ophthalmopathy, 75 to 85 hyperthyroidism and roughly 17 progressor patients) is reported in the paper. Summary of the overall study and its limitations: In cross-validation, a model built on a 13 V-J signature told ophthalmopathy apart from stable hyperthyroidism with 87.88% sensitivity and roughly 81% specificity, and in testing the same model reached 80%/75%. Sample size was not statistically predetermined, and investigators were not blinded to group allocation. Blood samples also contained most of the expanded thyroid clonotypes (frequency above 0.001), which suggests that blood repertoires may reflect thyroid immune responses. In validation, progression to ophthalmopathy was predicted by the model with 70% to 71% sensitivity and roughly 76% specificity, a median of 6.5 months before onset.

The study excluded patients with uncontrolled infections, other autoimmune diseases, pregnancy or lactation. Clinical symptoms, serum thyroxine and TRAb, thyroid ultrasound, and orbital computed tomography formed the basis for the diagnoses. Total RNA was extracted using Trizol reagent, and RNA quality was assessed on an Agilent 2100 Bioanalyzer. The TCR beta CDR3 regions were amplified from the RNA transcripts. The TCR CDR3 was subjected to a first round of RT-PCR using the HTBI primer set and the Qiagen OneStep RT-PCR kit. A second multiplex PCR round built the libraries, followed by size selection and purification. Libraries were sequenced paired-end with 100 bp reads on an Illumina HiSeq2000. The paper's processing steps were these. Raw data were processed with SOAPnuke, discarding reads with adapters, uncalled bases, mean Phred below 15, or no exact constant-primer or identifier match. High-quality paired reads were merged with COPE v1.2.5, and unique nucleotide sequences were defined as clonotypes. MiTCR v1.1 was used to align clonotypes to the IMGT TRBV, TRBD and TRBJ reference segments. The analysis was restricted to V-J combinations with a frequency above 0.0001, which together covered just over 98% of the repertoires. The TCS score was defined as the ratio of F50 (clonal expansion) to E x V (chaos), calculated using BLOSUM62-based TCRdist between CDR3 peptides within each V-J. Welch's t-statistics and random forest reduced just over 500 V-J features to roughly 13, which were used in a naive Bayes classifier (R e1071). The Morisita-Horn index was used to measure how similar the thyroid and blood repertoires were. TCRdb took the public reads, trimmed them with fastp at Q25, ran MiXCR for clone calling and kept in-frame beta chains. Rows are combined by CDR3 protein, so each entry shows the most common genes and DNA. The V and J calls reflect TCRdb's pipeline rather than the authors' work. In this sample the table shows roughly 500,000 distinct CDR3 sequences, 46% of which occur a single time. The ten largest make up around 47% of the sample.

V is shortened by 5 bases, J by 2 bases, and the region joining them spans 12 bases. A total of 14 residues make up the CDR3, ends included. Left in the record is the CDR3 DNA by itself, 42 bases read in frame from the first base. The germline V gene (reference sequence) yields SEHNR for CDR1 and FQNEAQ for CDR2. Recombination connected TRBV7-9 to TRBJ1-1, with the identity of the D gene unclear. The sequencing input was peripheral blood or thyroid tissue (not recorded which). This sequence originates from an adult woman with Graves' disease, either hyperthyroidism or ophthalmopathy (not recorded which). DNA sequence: TGTGCCAGCAGCCCCACCGGCCATAACACTGAAGCTTTCCTT. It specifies CASSPTGHNTEAFL.